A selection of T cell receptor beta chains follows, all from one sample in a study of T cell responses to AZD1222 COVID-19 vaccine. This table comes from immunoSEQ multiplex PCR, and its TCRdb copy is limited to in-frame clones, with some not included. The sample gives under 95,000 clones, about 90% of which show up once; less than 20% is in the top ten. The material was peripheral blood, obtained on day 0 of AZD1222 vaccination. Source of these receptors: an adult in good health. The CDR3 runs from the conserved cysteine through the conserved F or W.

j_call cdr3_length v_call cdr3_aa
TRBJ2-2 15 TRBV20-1 CSASSGQGPTGELFF
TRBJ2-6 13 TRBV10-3 CAITDSGANVLTF
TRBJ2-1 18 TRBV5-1 CASSPNPLLAGGGNEQFF
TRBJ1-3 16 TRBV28 CASSPLPGGRGNTIYF
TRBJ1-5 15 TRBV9 CASSASTGYNQPQHF
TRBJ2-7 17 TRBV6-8 CASTPPPGTGASYEQYF
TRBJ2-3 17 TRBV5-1 CASRGGRGIASTDTQYF
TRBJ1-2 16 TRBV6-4 CASSAYSGTGNYGYTF
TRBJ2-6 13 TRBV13 CASQGKGANVLTF
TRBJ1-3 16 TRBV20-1 CSASIGQGADGNTIYF
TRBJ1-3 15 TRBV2 CASSEGARSGNTIYF
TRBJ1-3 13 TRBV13 CASSPLPGNTIYF
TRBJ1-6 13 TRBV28 CASSLDPVVALHF
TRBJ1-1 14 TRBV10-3 CAISDLPGDTEAFF
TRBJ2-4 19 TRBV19 CASSTSPNYGVGVENIQYF
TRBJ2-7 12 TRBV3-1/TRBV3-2 CASRGGAYEQYF
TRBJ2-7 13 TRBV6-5 CASSRTGAYEQYF
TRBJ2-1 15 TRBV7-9 CASSLWTSGIDEQFF
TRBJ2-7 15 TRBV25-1 CASRGTSGRSYEQYF
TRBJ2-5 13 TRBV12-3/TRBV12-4 CASSFNSQETQYF
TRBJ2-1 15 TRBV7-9 CASVYREGAYNEQFF
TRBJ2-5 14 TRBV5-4 CASSYTGSRETQYF
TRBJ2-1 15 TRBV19 CASRSDRTSKNEQFF
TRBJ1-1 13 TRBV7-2 CASSLISPTEAFF
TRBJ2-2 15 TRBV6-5 CASLPRGSNTGELFF
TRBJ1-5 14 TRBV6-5 CASSYLQGGQPQHF
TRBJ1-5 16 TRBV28 CASSLTGTLGNQPQHF
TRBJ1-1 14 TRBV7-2 CASRVGSLNTEAFF
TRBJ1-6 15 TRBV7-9 CASSLEGFNNSPLHF
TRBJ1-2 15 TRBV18 CASSPGAPGGYGYTF
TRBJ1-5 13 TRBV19 CASLGSPNQPQHF
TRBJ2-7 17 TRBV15 CATSRLRTGTVTYEQYF
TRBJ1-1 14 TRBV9 CASSLMTGGTEAFF
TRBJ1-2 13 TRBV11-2 CASSGTGVFGYTF
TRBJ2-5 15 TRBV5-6 CASSLGLAGQETQYF
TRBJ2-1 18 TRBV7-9 CASSPQTSGSGTYNEQFF
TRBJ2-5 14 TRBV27 CASSSTGGVETQYF
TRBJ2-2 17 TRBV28 CASSLFRLADNTGELFF
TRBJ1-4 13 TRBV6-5 CASSSGGGRDLFF
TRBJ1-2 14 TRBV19 CASSIGQGGYGYTF
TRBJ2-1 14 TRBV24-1 CATSETRQGGEQFF
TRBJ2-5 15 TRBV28 CASSPPRAGQETQYF
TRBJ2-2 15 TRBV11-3 CASSLGDYHGGELFF